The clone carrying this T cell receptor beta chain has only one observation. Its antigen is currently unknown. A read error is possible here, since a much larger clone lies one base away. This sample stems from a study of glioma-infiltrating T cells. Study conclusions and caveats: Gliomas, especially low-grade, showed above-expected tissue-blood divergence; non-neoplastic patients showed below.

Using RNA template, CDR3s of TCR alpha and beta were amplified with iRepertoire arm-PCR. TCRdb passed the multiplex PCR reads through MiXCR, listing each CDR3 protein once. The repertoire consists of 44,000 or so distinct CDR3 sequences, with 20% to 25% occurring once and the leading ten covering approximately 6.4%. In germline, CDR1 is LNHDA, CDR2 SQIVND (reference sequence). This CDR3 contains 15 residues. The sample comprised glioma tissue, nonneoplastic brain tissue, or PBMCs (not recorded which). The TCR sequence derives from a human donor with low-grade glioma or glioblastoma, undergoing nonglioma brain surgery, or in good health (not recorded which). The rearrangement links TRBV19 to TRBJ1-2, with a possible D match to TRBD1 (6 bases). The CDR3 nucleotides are TGTGACAGTAGTATAGTCGAGGGGGTCGGCTATGGCTACACCTTC. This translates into CDSSIVEGVGYGYTF.